The rows below give T cell receptor beta chains drawn from one sample of a study of blood T cell repertoires in COVID-19. Sequencing was performed with immunoSEQ multiplex PCR; in TCRdb, only in-frame clones are kept and a portion is missing. The sample lists roughly 38,000 clones, roughly 84% occurring once. Sequenced: peripheral blood. These receptors were obtained from a man aged 60 to 69 with COVID-19, enrolled during active disease. The CDR3 runs from the conserved cysteine through the conserved F or W. Fields, in order: D gene, clone size, V gene, J gene, CDR3 protein, CDR3 DNA. D genes are given only for firm matches. The size of a clone is reported for some rows only, either as once, few or many, or as a class for expanded clones.

d_gene: .; abundance: .; v_gene: TRBV11-2; j_gene: TRBJ1-1; CDR3aa: CASSILTDRTTEAFF; CDR3nt: TGTGCCAGCAGCATCCTGACAGATAGAACCACTGAAGCTTTCTTT
d_gene: TRBD1; abundance: .; v_gene: TRBV5-1; j_gene: TRBJ1-1; CDR3aa: CASSLQGTTEAFF; CDR3nt: TGCGCCAGCAGCCTACAGGGGACCACTGAAGCTTTCTTT
d_gene: .; abundance: few; v_gene: TRBV29-1; j_gene: TRBJ1-2; CDR3aa: CSANLGTAYGYTF; CDR3nt: TGCAGCGCGAATCTTGGGACTGCCTATGGCTACACCTTC
d_gene: .; abundance: .; v_gene: TRBV10-1; j_gene: TRBJ2-1; CDR3aa: CASSLKEQFF; CDR3nt: TGCGCCAGCAGTCTTAAAGAGCAGTTCTTC
d_gene: TRBD1; abundance: .; v_gene: TRBV5-5; j_gene: TRBJ2-7; CDR3aa: CASSLTGVEVEQYF; CDR3nt: TGTGCCAGCAGCTTAACAGGGGTGGAGGTCGAGCAGTACTTC
d_gene: .; abundance: .; v_gene: TRBV5-6; j_gene: TRBJ2-5; CDR3aa: CASSFLTTTAKETQYF; CDR3nt: TGTGCCAGCAGCTTTCTAACTACTACTGCTAAAGAGACCCAGTACTTC
d_gene: .; abundance: .; v_gene: TRBV24-1; j_gene: TRBJ1-2; CDR3aa: CATSDKDRLYGYTF; CDR3nt: TGTGCCACCAGTGACAAGGACAGACTCTATGGCTACACCTTC
d_gene: TRBD1; abundance: .; v_gene: TRBV27; j_gene: TRBJ2-1; CDR3aa: CASTSTVGTGGPLNHNEQFF; CDR3nt: TGTGCCAGCACTTCAACCGTTGGGACAGGGGGCCCCTTAAATCACAATGAGCAGTTCTTC
d_gene: .; abundance: .; v_gene: TRBV6-6; j_gene: TRBJ2-7; CDR3aa: CASSYGQPYEQYF; CDR3nt: TGTGCCAGCAGTTACGGACAGCCTTACGAGCAGTACTTC
d_gene: .; abundance: few; v_gene: TRBV9; j_gene: TRBJ1-5; CDR3aa: CASSVGNSFNQPQHF; CDR3nt: TGTGCCAGCAGCGTAGGGAACAGTTTCAATCAGCCCCAGCATTTT
d_gene: TRBD1; abundance: once; v_gene: TRBV29-1; j_gene: TRBJ1-1; CDR3aa: CSVTGQGASNTEAFF; CDR3nt: TGCAGCGTTACCGGACAGGGGGCCTCGAACACTGAAGCTTTCTTT
d_gene: .; abundance: .; v_gene: TRBV11-2; j_gene: TRBJ1-3; CDR3aa: CASSDFGGAGNTIYF; CDR3nt: TGTGCCAGCAGCGACTTCGGGGGGGCTGGAAACACCATATATTTT
d_gene: .; abundance: .; v_gene: TRBV3-1/TRBV3-2; j_gene: TRBJ1-4; CDR3aa: CASSGPGEKLFF; CDR3nt: TGTGCCAGCAGCGGACCAGGGGAAAAACTGTTTTTT
d_gene: .; abundance: once; v_gene: TRBV4-1; j_gene: TRBJ1-3; CDR3aa: CASSQETAFPGNTIYF; CDR3nt: TGCGCCAGCAGCCAAGAAACCGCGTTCCCTGGAAACACCATATATTTT
d_gene: TRBD1; abundance: .; v_gene: TRBV19; j_gene: TRBJ2-6; CDR3aa: CASSIMKGALGANVLTF; CDR3nt: TGTGCCAGTAGTATAATGAAGGGGGCTTTAGGGGCCAACGTCCTGACTTTC
d_gene: .; abundance: once; v_gene: TRBV7-7; j_gene: TRBJ1-5; CDR3aa: CASSLGMPVPLINQPQHF; CDR3nt: TGTGCCAGCAGCTTAGGAATGCCGGTCCCCCTAATCAATCAGCCCCAGCATTTT
d_gene: .; abundance: .; v_gene: TRBV11-2; j_gene: TRBJ2-2; CDR3aa: CASSPGTLRGELFF; CDR3nt: TGTGCCAGCAGCCCCGGGACTCTGAGAGGGGAGCTGTTTTTT
d_gene: .; abundance: .; v_gene: TRBV28; j_gene: TRBJ2-5; CDR3aa: CASSFRTSPTETQYF; CDR3nt: TGTGCCAGCAGTTTTCGGACTTCCCCAACGGAGACCCAGTACTTC
d_gene: TRBD1; abundance: .; v_gene: TRBV5-1; j_gene: TRBJ2-2; CDR3aa: CASSLVDRGTGELFF; CDR3nt: TGCGCCAGCAGCTTGGTGGACAGGGGCACCGGGGAGCTGTTTTTT
d_gene: .; abundance: .; v_gene: TRBV6-2/TRBV6-3; j_gene: TRBJ1-6; CDR3aa: CASSYSSSTSSSPLHF; CDR3nt: TGTGCCAGCAGTTACTCGAGCTCTACCTCGAGTTCACCCCTCCACTTT